This T cell receptor beta chain comes out of a study of T cell responses to AZD1222 COVID-19 vaccine. The CDR3 loop spans 16 amino acids. Germline CDR1 and CDR2: LNHNV and YYDKDF (reference sequence). V was shortened by 3 bases and J by 3 bases, with 15 bases between the two germline ends. Profiling relied on immunoSEQ multiplex PCR, and the TCRdb table lists in-frame clones only, not all of them. The repertoire holds approximately 120,000 clones, with roughly nine tenths as singletons. The chain is built from TRBV15 and TRBJ1-5, with D possibly being TRBD1 (6 bases). Source: peripheral blood, taken 28 days after the second AZD1222 dose. This TCR came from an adult who received the AZD1222 COVID-19 vaccine. The CDR3 DNA reads as TGTGCCACCAGCAGTTCTGTAGGACAGTACAATCAGCCCCAGCATTTT. It is translated as CATSSSVGQYNQPQHF.